Below, 25 T cell receptor beta chains from the same sample are listed, as sequenced in a study of Tregs in tolerant kidney transplant recipients. Using immunoSEQ multiplex PCR, the repertoire was profiled, and TCRdb retains in-frame clones only, with some absent. This table holds 110,000 or so clones, around 90% found once. Sequencing used CD4+ T cells from blood, obtained before the transplant. The receptors originated from a human donor who received a combined kidney and bone marrow transplant.

The chain has TRBV30 and TRBJ2-7, with TRBD1 matching 9 bases. There are 13 residues in the CDR3. The germline V gene has CDR1 GTSNPN and CDR2 SVGIG (reference sequence). The ends lost 3 bases at V and 2 bases at J; junction bases unmatched: 2. The CDR3 sequence: CAWSRQGAYEQYF. CDR3 DNA: TGTGCCTGGAGCAGACAGGGGGCCTACGAGCAGTACTTC.

The chain links TRBV5-4 to TRBJ2-2; maybe TRBD2 (7 bases). This CDR3 comprises 16 residues. V was clipped by 4 bases and J by 6 bases, with 19 bases between them. CDR1 is SGHNT and CDR2 is YYREEE in the germline V gene (reference sequence). In DNA, the CDR3 is TGTGCCAGCAGCGGGGTTTTCTGGGGGGGCCCCGGGGAGCTGTTTTTT. It yields the protein CASSGVFWGGPGELFF.

The rearrangement joins TRBV27 to TRBJ2-5; D possibly corresponds to TRBD2 (6 bases). CDR3 size: 14 residues. CDR1 is MNHEY, CDR2 SMNVEV, per germline (reference sequence). Trimming removed 6 bases at V and 1 base at J, with 12 bases between. The CDR3 is CASRRGLFQETQYF. CDR3 in DNA: TGTGCCAGCAGACGCGGACTATTCCAAGAGACCCAGTACTTC.

This sequence joins TRBV5-1 and TRBJ2-5, with D possibly TRBD2 on 5 matching bases. The CDR3 has 15 amino acids. Germline V gene sequence: CDR1 SGHRS, CDR2 YFSETQ. V was cut by 3 bases and J by 0 bases, with 12 bases left in between. The CDR3 region has the DNA TGCGCCAGCAGCTCGGGGTATGGGGACCAAGAGACCCAGTACTTC. As protein: CASSSGYGDQETQYF. Full variable domain (outside the CDR3, taken from reference TRBV5-1 and TRBJ2-5): KAGVTQTPRYLIKTRGQQVTLSCSPISGHRSVSWYQQTPGQGLQFLFEYFSETQRNKGNFPGRFSGRQFSNSRSEMNVSTLELGDSALYLCASSSGYGDQETQYFGPGTRLLVL.

J is TRBJ2-5 and V is TRBV19; no firm D call. The CDR3 extends over 11 amino acids. V was clipped by 5 bases and J by 4 bases, with 5 bases between them. The germline V gene has CDR1 LNHDA and CDR2 SQIVND (reference sequence). The CDR3 nucleotides read TGTGCCAGTAGTCCGGGAGAGACCCAGTACTTC. Its protein is CASSPGETQYF.

The chain couples TRBV5-1 to TRBJ2-5; 16 bases are shared with TRBD2. The CDR3 consists of 16 residues. The V gene end was trimmed by 2 bases and the J gene end by 5 bases; junction bases not matched to a gene: 3. CDR1 and CDR2 from the germline V gene are SGHRS and YFSETQ. CDR3 nucleotide sequence: TGCGCCAGCAGCTTTGGGACTAGCGGGGGGGCCGAGACCCAGTACTTC. Encoded protein: CASSFGTSGGAETQYF.

The chain joins TRBV19 to TRBJ1-4; D gene uncertain. V lost 5 bases to trimming and J lost 8 bases, with 15 bases between them. This CDR3 region has 14 residues. CDR1 is LNHDA and CDR2 is SQIVND in the germline V gene (reference sequence). The CDR3 nucleotides are TGTGCCAGTAGTCAAGGACTAAATGGAGAAAAACTGTTTTTT. Residues: CASSQGLNGEKLFF.

The chain combines TRBV6-6 with TRBJ2-7; D is possibly TRBD1 (8 bases). This CDR3 has 14 amino acids. Trimming removed 6 bases at V and 2 bases at J, with 14 bases between. CDR1 is MNHNY and CDR2 is SVGAGI in the germline V gene (reference sequence). The DNA for the CDR3 is TGTGCCAGCAGAGACACAGGGGGGGCCTACGAGCAGTACTTC. It is translated as CASRDTGGAYEQYF.

The CDR3 region is CASSTRGNEQFF. The DNA of the CDR3 is TGCGCCAGCAGCACCCGGGGTAATGAGCAGTTCTTC. The chain carries TRBV5-1 and TRBJ2-1; possible D gene TRBD2, 5 bases. The CDR3 runs to 12 residues. From germline, CDR1 is SGHRS and CDR2 YFSETQ. V lost 4 bases and J 7 bases, leaving 9 bases between the germline ends.

V usage is TRBV5-4 and J usage is TRBJ1-1, with TRBD1 matching over 7 bases. CDR1 and CDR2 from the germline V gene are SGHNT and YYREEE (reference sequence). The CDR3 contains 15 residues. J gave up 3 bases and V 4 bases, and 9 bases lay outside the gene matches. CDR3 coding DNA: TGTGCCAGCAGCCCACAGGGGAGTTTCCACACTGAAGCTTTCTTT. It yields the protein CASSPQGSFHTEAFF.

The gene calls are TRBV25-1 and TRBJ1-1; TRBD1 is a possible D gene (5 bases). Germline values: CDR1 MGHDK, CDR2 SYGVNS. There are 15 residues in the CDR3. The V and J ends lost 1 base and 2 bases respectively, with 11 bases between them. The CDR3 region is CASSEWRGQNTEAFF. The CDR3, as DNA: TGTGCCAGCAGTGAATGGAGGGGCCAAAACACTGAAGCTTTCTTT.

This chain links TRBV11-3 with TRBJ2-2, with D tentatively TRBD1 (5 bases). V shed 4 bases and J shed 2 bases, with 14 bases lying between them. The CDR3 spans 16 residues. Germline V CDR1 and CDR2: SGHNT, YENEEA. The CDR3 sequence is CASSSPGRGNTGELFF. As DNA, the CDR3 is TGTGCCAGCAGCTCCCCCGGAAGGGGAAACACCGGGGAGCTGTTTTTT.

The V and J genes are TRBV5-1 and TRBJ2-2; 12 bases map to TRBD1. V was clipped by 4 bases and J by 5 bases; unmatched bases: 3. The CDR3 is 15 residues long. The V gene's germline CDR1 is SGHRS and CDR2 YFSETQ. CDR3 in DNA: TGCGCCAGCAGCCCGGGACAGGGGGCTACCGGGGAGCTGTTTTTT. Protein product: CASSPGQGATGELFF.

V is TRBV12-5 and J is TRBJ2-1; 8 bases match TRBD1. The J segment lost 1 base and the V segment lost 4 bases, leaving 12 bases of the junction unmatched. This CDR3 contains 18 residues. From germline, CDR1 is LGHNT and CDR2 FRNRAP. CDR3 coding DNA: TGTGCTAGTGGTTCCCCTTCACCCTACAGGGGGTCCTACAATGAGCAGTTCTTC. Its protein is CASGSPSPYRGSYNEQFF.

This clone was detected only a few times. This chain connects TRBV6-1 to TRBJ2-3; TRBD1 aligns across 9 bases. The V and J ends lost 10 bases and 5 bases, in that order; junction bases with no gene match: 13. CDR3 length: 15 residues. In germline, CDR1 is MNHNS, CDR2 SASEGT. Written as DNA, the CDR3 is TGTGCCACCCGTCCGGGGACAGGGAATGGAGATACGCAGTATTTT. Translating it yields CATRPGTGNGDTQYF.

The chain has TRBV7-2 and TRBJ1-2, with D unresolved. The V end lost 6 bases, the J end lost 6 bases, and 14 bases lay between the germline ends. The V gene's germline CDR1 is SGHTA and CDR2 FQGNSA. The CDR3 spans 13 residues. The CDR3 DNA is TGTGCCAGCAGGTTCCAGGCTGGCGATGGCTACACCTTC. It codes for CASRFQAGDGYTF.

Note on this clone: Relative to the germline gene, one junction end is altered; a read error may explain this. This chain connects TRBV7-2 to TRBJ2-3, with a possible D match to TRBD2 (5 bases). This CDR3 spans 14 amino acids. Germline V gives CDR1 SGHTA, CDR2 FQGNSA. The CDR3 DNA reads TGTGCCAGCAGCCCGAGACTAAGCATAGATACGCAGTATTTT. It translates to CASSPRLSIDTQYF.

This chain uses TRBV10-1 with TRBJ1-1; 7 nucleotides align to TRBD1. Germline V gives CDR1 WNHNN, CDR2 SYGVQD (reference sequence). The V segment lost 6 bases and the J segment 9 bases; nucleotides outside the gene matches: 7. This CDR3 has 12 amino acids. The CDR3 nucleotides read TGCGCCAGCAGATCAGGGGGAGGCAAAGCTTTCTTT. Amino acids: CASRSGGGKAFF.

The chain is built from TRBV7-2 and TRBJ2-5; the D is unclear. Germline values: CDR1 SGHTA, CDR2 FQGNSA. The CDR3 is 12 residues long. Trimming took 2 bases from V and 2 from J, leaving 3 bases between them. CDR3 loop: CASSLRQETQYF. The CDR3 nucleotides are TGTGCCAGCAGCTTACGGCAAGAGACCCAGTACTTC.

This rearrangement joins TRBV19 to TRBJ1-1; 10 positions match TRBD1. V was clipped by 7 bases and J by 5 bases; unmatched bases: 13. Germline CDR1 and CDR2: LNHDA and SQIVND (reference sequence). The length of the CDR3 is 16 residues. The CDR3 coding sequence is TGTGCCAGTACCTCACCGTGGGACAGGGGAAGGACTGAAGCTTTCTTT. Amino acid sequence: CASTSPWDRGRTEAFF.

The rearrangement links TRBV18 to TRBJ2-1; a weak D match, TRBD2 (7 bases). Germline CDR1 and CDR2: KGHSH and LQKENI. The V end was cut by 5 bases, the J end by 1 base, with 18 bases between. CDR3 size: 17 residues. The CDR3 reads CASSNGGLASSYNEQFF. In DNA form, the CDR3 reads TGTGCCAGCTCAAACGGGGGGCTAGCGAGTTCCTACAATGAGCAGTTCTTC. Supplemented by reference TRBV18 and TRBJ2-1, the full variable domain reads NAGVMQNPRHLVRRRGQEARLRCSPMKGHSHVYWYRQLPEEGLKFMVYLQKENIIDESGMPKERFSAEFPKEGPSILRIQQVVRGDSAAYFCASSNGGLASSYNEQFFGPGTRLTVL.

In this sample, this clone turned up once. The J gene is TRBJ1-2, the V gene TRBV5-1; no reliable D call. With 0 bases removed from V and 7 bases from J, the gap between germline ends came to 10 bases. Germline assignment: CDR1 SGHRS and CDR2 YFSETQ. This CDR3 has 13 residues. This chain's CDR3 is CASSLDMPVGYTF. CDR3 sequence (DNA): TGCGCCAGCAGCTTGGACATGCCCGTTGGCTACACCTTC. The complete variable domain, with remaining parts taken from reference TRBV5-1 and TRBJ1-2, reads KAGVTQTPRYLIKTRGQQVTLSCSPISGHRSVSWYQQTPGQGLQFLFEYFSETQRNKGNFPGRFSGRQFSNSRSEMNVSTLELGDSALYLCASSLDMPVGYTFGSGTRLTVV.

V gene TRBV27 combines with J gene TRBJ1-1, with 9 positions matching TRBD1. With V trimmed by 5 bases and J by 0 bases, 7 bases remained unmatched. Germline CDR1 reads MNHEY; CDR2 reads SMNVEV (reference sequence). The CDR3 loop spans 16 amino acids. The CDR3: CASSPRDRGMNTEAFF. CDR3 in DNA: TGTGCCAGCAGTCCCCGAGACAGGGGGATGAACACTGAAGCTTTCTTT.

The rearrangement uses TRBV18 and TRBJ1-5; D not resolved. CDR1 and CDR2 (germline): KGHSH, LQKENI. The germline V and J ends were trimmed by 4 bases and 4 bases, with 14 bases remaining between them. The CDR3 spans 15 residues. The CDR3, as DNA: TGTGCCAGCTCACTAAGTCGGAGCCCTAATCAGCCCCAGCATTTT. Translating gives CASSLSRSPNQPQHF. The variable domain in full, with the rest retrieved from reference TRBV18 and TRBJ1-5, is NAGVMQNPRHLVRRRGQEARLRCSPMKGHSHVYWYRQLPEEGLKFMVYLQKENIIDESGMPKERFSAEFPKEGPSILRIQQVVRGDSAAYFCASSLSRSPNQPQHFGDGTRLSIL.

This clone has just a few counts. The chain couples TRBV7-8 to TRBJ1-3, with TRBD1 matching over 12 bases. Losses at the gene ends were 1 base for V and 7 bases for J; bases not matched to a gene: 5. The CDR3 length is 16 residues. Per the germline V gene, CDR1 is SGHVS and CDR2 is FQNEAQ. The CDR3 here is CASSLEGTGGFNTIYF. The CDR3, as DNA: TGTGCCAGCAGCTTAGAAGGGACAGGGGGCTTTAACACCATATATTTT.